This is a list of T cell receptor beta chains from one sample in a study of blood T cell repertoires in COVID-19. Profiling relied on immunoSEQ multiplex PCR, and the TCRdb table lists in-frame clones only, not all of them. The sample shows about 140,000 clones, over 75% of them seen only once. Sequences were obtained from peripheral blood. The origin of the receptors is a woman aged 50 to 60 with acute or convalescent COVID-19. The CDR3 runs from the conserved cysteine through the conserved F or W. D genes are given only for firm matches. The size entry is marked missing in some rows and otherwise reads once, few, many or a size class.

CDR3 protein | CDR3 DNA | J gene | clone size | D gene | CDR3 length | V gene
CASSQQGNNQPQHF | TGTGCCAGCAGCCAACAGGGCAACAATCAGCCCCAGCATTTT | TRBJ1-5 | . | . | 14 | TRBV27
CASSLTGTGYYEQYF | TGTGCCAGCAGCTTAACCGGGACAGGATACTACGAGCAGTACTTC | TRBJ2-7 | . | TRBD1 | 15 | TRBV27
CASSQEDRDPYEQYF | TGTGCCAGCAGCCAAGAGGACAGGGACCCCTACGAGCAGTACTTC | TRBJ2-7 | . | TRBD1 | 15 | TRBV4-2
CASSERKLANTGELFF | TGTGCCAGCAGTGAAAGGAAACTAGCAAACACCGGGGAGCTGTTTTTT | TRBJ2-2 | . | . | 16 | TRBV25-1
CASRTHSGANVLTF | TGTGCCAGCAGGACCCACAGTGGGGCCAACGTCCTGACTTTC | TRBJ2-6 | . | . | 14 | TRBV7-3
CASSPSSSLLAKNIQYF | TGTGCCAGCAGTCCGTCCTCCTCACTTCTAGCCAAAAACATTCAGTACTTC | TRBJ2-4 | . | . | 17 | TRBV6-6
CASSSVSGTQETQYF | TGTGCCAGCAGTTCAGTTAGCGGTACCCAAGAGACCCAGTACTTC | TRBJ2-5 | . | . | 15 | TRBV27
CASSPSLDLSYEQYF | TGTGCCAGCTCACCAAGTCTAGACCTTTCCTACGAGCAGTACTTC | TRBJ2-7 | . | . | 15 | TRBV18
CATPSRQPLEQFF | TGCGCCACCCCATCGAGGCAGCCCCTTGAGCAGTTCTTC | TRBJ2-1 | . | . | 13 | TRBV23-1
CSASNQRGGYTF | TGCAGTGCTAGTAACCAAAGGGGAGGCTACACCTTC | TRBJ1-2 | . | . | 12 | TRBV20-1
CAWSVNRGNYGYTF | TGTGCCTGGAGTGTGAACAGGGGAAACTATGGCTACACCTTC | TRBJ1-2 | . | TRBD1 | 14 | TRBV30
CASTAGQNNYGYTF | TGTGCCAGCACCGCGGGACAGAATAACTATGGCTACACCTTC | TRBJ1-2 | . | TRBD1 | 14 | TRBV6-5
CASSGQSQGYNEQFF | TGTGCCAGCAGCGGCCAAAGTCAGGGCTACAATGAGCAGTTCTTC | TRBJ2-1 | . | . | 15 | TRBV5-4
CASSLQGMAVPYTF | TGCGCCAGCAGTCTCCAGGGGATGGCGGTCCCCTACACCTTC | TRBJ1-2 | once | . | 14 | TRBV23-1
CASSARDRGANTQYF | TGTGCCAGCAGCGCCCGGGACAGGGGGGCAAATACGCAGTATTTT | TRBJ2-3 | . | TRBD1 | 15 | TRBV7-9
CACFPGERGSSYNSPLHF | TGTGCCTGCTTTCCAGGCGAAAGGGGAAGCTCCTATAATTCACCCCTCCACTTT | TRBJ1-6 | once | . | 18 | TRBV30
CASSLAKGHNQPQHF | TGTGCCAGCAGCTTAGCGAAGGGACACAATCAGCCCCAGCATTTT | TRBJ1-5 | . | . | 15 | TRBV7-2
CASSKGGSEAFF | TGTGCCAGCAGCAAAGGGGGCTCCGAAGCTTTCTTT | TRBJ1-1 | . | TRBD1 | 12 | TRBV6-5
CASSPGTGGYEQYF | TGTGCCAGCTCACCCGGGACAGGGGGCTACGAGCAGTACTTC | TRBJ2-7 | . | TRBD1 | 14 | TRBV18
CASSYQLAYSPLHF | TGTGCCAGCAGTTATCAGTTAGCTTATTCACCCCTCCACTTT | TRBJ1-6 | . | . | 14 | TRBV5-6
CASSLVTGDGYTF | TGTGCCAGCAGCTTAGTGACAGGGGATGGCTACACCTTC | TRBJ1-2 | . | TRBD1 | 13 | TRBV7-9
CASSEGDYGYTF | TGTGCCAGTAGCGAAGGAGACTATGGCTACACCTTC | TRBJ1-2 | . | . | 12 | TRBV19
CASSLEVSRRIETQYF | TGTGCCAGCAGCTTGGAGGTTAGCAGACGGATAGAGACCCAGTACTTC | TRBJ2-5 | few | . | 16 | TRBV5-4
CASSTQGSSTDTQYF | TGTGCCAGCAGTACGCAGGGATCTAGCACAGATACGCAGTATTTT | TRBJ2-3 | . | . | 15 | TRBV7-2
CASKFSAEAFF | TGTGCCAGCAAGTTCAGCGCTGAAGCTTTCTTT | TRBJ1-1 | . | . | 11 | TRBV28
CASSLRGQQNEQFF | TGTGCCAGCAGCCTCCGGGGTCAGCAGAATGAGCAGTTCTTC | TRBJ2-1 | . | . | 14 | TRBV9
CASSLLPRWSEKLFF | TGTGCCAGCAGTCTCCTCCCTCGTTGGAGTGAAAAACTGTTTTTT | TRBJ1-4 | . | . | 15 | TRBV6-6
CASSVLSESSPLHF | TGTGCCAGCAGCGTACTGTCGGAGTCCTCACCCCTCCACTTT | TRBJ1-6 | . | . | 14 | TRBV9
CASSGEGINYGYTF | TGTGCCAGCAGCGGGGAGGGAATTAACTATGGCTACACCTTC | TRBJ1-2 | many | . | 14 | TRBV9
CASSADGTGLYEQYF | TGTGCCAGCAGCGCGGACGGGACAGGGCTTTACGAGCAGTACTTC | TRBJ2-7 | . | TRBD1 | 15 | TRBV7-3
CASSLGQGQAQPQHF | TGTGCCAGCAGCTTAGGTCAGGGCCAGGCTCAGCCCCAGCATTTT | TRBJ1-5 | . | . | 15 | TRBV7-8
CATSDSRSLETQYF | TGTGCCACCAGTGATTCCCGGAGCCTAGAGACCCAGTACTTC | TRBJ2-5 | . | . | 14 | TRBV24-1
CATSRDRDRGANQPQHF | TGTGCCACCAGCAGAGATCGGGACAGGGGGGCCAATCAGCCCCAGCATTTT | TRBJ1-5 | many | TRBD1 | 17 | TRBV15
CASSRQGGGTEAFF | TGTGCCAGCAGTCGACAGGGTGGGGGGACTGAAGCTTTCTTT | TRBJ1-1 | . | TRBD1 | 14 | TRBV27
CASSVGLAGVRFF | TGTGCCAGCAGCGTAGGACTAGCGGGAGTTCGGTTCTTC | TRBJ2-1 | . | TRBD2 | 13 | TRBV9